The 17 T cell receptor beta chains below were found in one sample sequenced in a study of blood T cell repertoires in COVID-19. The method was immunoSEQ multiplex PCR; TCRdb's version includes in-frame clones alone and lacks a portion of them. The sample records around 60,000 clones, 85% being singletons. Specimen: peripheral blood. All receptors come from a man between 65 and 80 years old with acute or convalescent COVID-19.

This chain uses TRBV18 with TRBJ2-5; maybe TRBD2 (7 bases). Per the germline V gene, CDR1 is KGHSH and CDR2 is LQKENI. V lost 3 bases and J lost 4, with 12 bases in between. This CDR3 region has 14 residues. The CDR3 here is CASSPTAGAETQYF. The CDR3 DNA is TGTGCCAGCTCACCTACGGCGGGGGCAGAGACCCAGTACTTC. Full variable domain (rest looked up from reference TRBV18 and TRBJ2-5): NAGVMQNPRHLVRRRGQEARLRCSPMKGHSHVYWYRQLPEEGLKFMVYLQKENIIDESGMPKERFSAEFPKEGPSILRIQQVVRGDSAAYFCASSPTAGAETQYFGPGTRLLVL.

The chain employs TRBV15 and TRBJ2-5; 7 bases align to TRBD1. Germline values: CDR1 LNHNV, CDR2 YYDKDF (reference sequence). After removal of 6 bases from V and 5 bases from J, the junction contained 0 bases not matched to a gene. This CDR3 has 11 residues. The CDR3, as DNA: TGTGCCACCAGGGACAGGGAGACCCAGTACTTC. Protein product: CATRDRETQYF.

This chain uses TRBV5-1 with TRBJ2-5; D is perhaps TRBD2 (5 bases). CDR1 and CDR2 from the germline V gene are SGHRS and YFSETQ. V lost 4 bases and J lost 2, with 12 bases in between. This CDR3 comprises 14 residues. Here the CDR3 DNA reads TGCGCCAGCAGCCTTACCGGGGAGCAAGAGACCCAGTACTTC. Protein product: CASSLTGEQETQYF. Based on the CDR3 plus reference TRBV5-1 and TRBJ2-5, the full variable domain is KAGVTQTPRYLIKTRGQQVTLSCSPISGHRSVSWYQQTPGQGLQFLFEYFSETQRNKGNFPGRFSGRQFSNSRSEMNVSTLELGDSALYLCASSLTGEQETQYFGPGTRLLVL.

This chain uses TRBV4-1 with TRBJ2-3; a possible D gene is TRBD1 (5 bases). Trimming took off 0 bases at V and 7 bases at J, with 14 bases between the two ends. The CDR3 contains 15 residues. CDR1 MGHRA and CDR2 YSYEKL come from the germline V gene. The DNA of the CDR3 is TGCGCCAGCAGCCAAGATCTCGACAGCTCTAATACGCAGTATTTT. Its protein is CASSQDLDSSNTQYF.

CDR3 bases: TGTGCCAGCAGCTTAGAGCCCCTAGCGGAAGAGACCCAGTACTTC. It codes for CASSLEPLAEETQYF. The rearrangement uses TRBV7-9 and TRBJ2-5, with 7 nucleotides matching TRBD2. CDR3 length: 15 residues. The V segment lost 1 base and the J segment 3 bases; nucleotides outside the gene matches: 5. The germline gives CDR1 SEHNR, CDR2 FQNEAQ (reference sequence).

The genes are TRBV6-5 and TRBJ1-1; TRBD1 agrees at 9 bases. This CDR3 has 16 amino acids. The germline V gene encodes CDR1 MNHEY and CDR2 SVGAGI. V was pared by 1 base and J by 4 bases, with 7 bases of the junction left unmatched. CDR3 nucleotides: TGTGCCAGCAGTTACTTATCACCGGGACAGGGCACTGAAGCTTTCTTT. Its translation is CASSYLSPGQGTEAFF.

J is TRBJ2-1 and V is TRBV7-3; D is possibly TRBD2 (5 bases). Trimming removed 4 bases from V and 6 bases from J, with 16 bases in between. Germline CDR1 reads SGHTA; CDR2 reads FQGTGA. The CDR3 runs 15 residues. The CDR3 loop reads CASSSTLLGGNEQFF. Written as DNA, the CDR3 is TGTGCCAGCAGCTCGACTCTTTTAGGAGGCAATGAGCAGTTCTTC. The variable domain in full, with the rest retrieved from reference TRBV7-3 and TRBJ2-1, is GAGVSQTPSNKVTEKGKYVELRCDPISGHTALYWYRQSLGQGPEFLIYFQGTGAADDSGLPNDRFFAVRPEGSVSTLKIQRTERGDSAVYLCASSSTLLGGNEQFFGPGTRLTVL.

J is TRBJ1-2 and V is TRBV5-4, with 11 bases fitting TRBD1. V trimming: 3 bases; J trimming: 5 bases; junction bases outside the gene matches: 6. The germline gives CDR1 SGHNT, CDR2 YYREEE (reference sequence). The CDR3 contains 15 residues. The CDR3 nucleotides are TGTGCCAGCAGCTATGGACAGGGGGCGCAGTATGGCTACACCTTC. This codes for CASSYGQGAQYGYTF.

The J gene is TRBJ2-7, the V gene TRBV7-9; D is ambiguous. CDR3 size: 13 residues. CDR1 is SEHNR and CDR2 is FQNEAQ in the germline V gene (reference sequence). V was trimmed by 4 bases and J by 4 bases, leaving 11 bases between them. CDR3 region: CASSSSSSYEQYF. In DNA, the CDR3 is TGTGCCAGCAGCTCATCATCTAGTTACGAGCAGTACTTC.

In its sample, this clone was seen many times. The CDR3 DNA sequence: TGCGCCAGCAGTCAGGGGGCCCCGGGACCCCTCCACTTT. Residues: CASSQGAPGPLHF. The chain couples TRBV5-1 to TRBJ1-6, with TRBD1 identical over 8 bases. J gave up 12 bases and V 5 bases, and 7 bases lay outside the gene matches. The CDR3 covers 13 residues. Germline V gene data show CDR1 as SGHRS and CDR2 as YFSETQ.

V and J are TRBV9 and TRBJ1-2; no reliable D call. V was cut by 1 base and J by 3 bases, with 13 bases left in between. The V gene's germline CDR1 is SGDLS and CDR2 YYNGEE. The CDR3 has 15 residues. In DNA form, the CDR3 reads TGTGCCAGCAGCGTAAGCCCCGTAATAGACTATGGCTACACCTTC. This sequence encodes CASSVSPVIDYGYTF.

J is TRBJ1-2 and V is TRBV20-1; D unclear. V lost 0 bases, J lost 8 bases, and 7 bases lay in between. The CDR3 has 11 amino acids. Germline values: CDR1 DFQATT, CDR2 SNEGSKA (reference sequence). This CDR3 is CSARDARGYTF. CDR3 nucleotide sequence: TGCAGTGCTAGAGACGCCCGGGGCTACACCTTC.

In its sample, this clone was seen a few times. This chain joins TRBV3-1 (or the pseudogene TRBV3-2) and TRBJ1-1; no clear D gene. Germline lookup yields CDR1 LGHDT and CDR2 YNNKEL (reference sequence). Trimming left V 0 bases short and J 1 base short, with 9 bases between. This CDR3 region has 15 residues. The CDR3 is CASSQEGGPNTEAFF. The CDR3 nucleotides read TGTGCCAGCAGCCAAGAAGGCGGTCCGAACACTGAAGCTTTCTTT.

This chain joins TRBV18 and TRBJ1-6, with TRBD1 matching 7 bases. Per the germline V gene, CDR1 is KGHSH and CDR2 is LQKENI. Germline trimming cut 3 bases from V and 6 bases from J; bases unmatched to any gene: 5. This CDR3 comprises 15 residues. In nucleotides, the CDR3 is TGTGCCAGCTCACCGCCGGGACAGCTTAATTCACCCCTCCACTTT. This gives the protein CASSPPGQLNSPLHF.

The V and J genes are TRBV7-9 and TRBJ1-2; possibly TRBD1 for D (6 bases). This CDR3 is 15 amino acids long. The V and J ends lost 6 bases and 9 bases respectively, with 23 bases between them. Germline V CDR1 and CDR2: SEHNR, FQNEAQ (reference sequence). This chain's CDR3 is CASSSQGEGLFRYTF. The CDR3 coding sequence is TGTGCCAGCAGTTCACAGGGCGAGGGCCTTTTCCGCTACACCTTC.

CDR3 loop: CASSLLLNTEAFF. The CDR3 coding sequence is TGCGCCAGCAGCTTGTTATTGAACACTGAAGCTTTCTTT. The chain employs TRBV5-1 and TRBJ1-1; D is unresolved. The ends were cut back, 1 base at V and 0 bases at J, with 4 bases in the middle. CDR3 length equals 13 residues. CDR1 and CDR2 (germline): SGHRS, YFSETQ.

The chain joins TRBV7-9 to TRBJ2-7, with D maybe TRBD1 (6 bases). Germline CDR1 SEHNR, CDR2 FQNEAQ (reference sequence). This CDR3 has 16 amino acids. Trimming removed 0 bases from V and 2 bases from J, with 14 bases in between. The CDR3 bases are TGTGCCAGCAGCTTAGCGCACAGGGATATACCCTACGAGCAGTACTTC. Its protein is CASSLAHRDIPYEQYF.